The present entry profiles one T cell receptor (beta chain) with its context. These data are taken from a study of control samples from healthy donors and cancer patients. Trimming removed 4 bases from V and 2 bases from J, with 14 bases in between. Germline CDR1 reads PRHDT; CDR2 reads FYEKMQ (reference sequence). The CDR3 has 15 residues. Sequencing used immunoSEQ multiplex PCR; TCRdb keeps in-frame clones, though not all of them. The table records over 15,000 clones, approximately 86% of them present only once. V gene TRBV13 combines with J gene TRBJ1-1; D not certain. What was sequenced was PBMCs. This clonotype originated in a woman aged 70 to 79 with colorectal cancer. CDR3 nucleotides: TGTGCCAGCAGCTCCCGGGCCCGAGCCAACACTGAAGCTTTCTTT. It yields the protein CASSSRARANTEAFF.